This TCR beta chain is drawn from a study of human T cells and chemical hapten exposure. About the research overall: The scalp of each patient received a weekly diphenylcyclopropenone dose for the full roughly 24-week study.

Time point noted: pre-sensitization, week 0. Treatment given: therapeutic diphenylcyclopropenone sensitization with weekly scalp DPC. Trimming took 4 bases from V and 0 from J; bases not matched to a gene: 5. This CDR3 spans 17 amino acids. CDR1 and CDR2 from the germline V gene are SGHTA and FQGNSA. What the library attached to individual cDNA molecules were unique molecular identifiers. One entry per CDR3 protein, called by TCRdb with MiXCR from the RACE reads. The sample records around 350,000 distinct CDR3 sequences, around 5.5% being singletons. The clonotype was recovered from a young woman with alopecia areata. Some clones in this sample may be carry-over from other donors' samples. Sample: whole blood, taken in connection with sensitization to the hapten diphenylcyclopropenone (DPC). This sequence joins TRBV7-2 and TRBJ2-6; TRBD1 agrees at 8 bases. CDR3 in amino acids: CASSSGQGGSGANVLTF. CDR3 DNA sequence: TGTGCCAGCAGCTCCGGACAGGGAGGCTCTGGGGCCAACGTCCTGACTTTC.